Listed below are T cell receptor beta chains from one sample, sequenced in a study of neurological immune-mediated disorders. Each CDR3 protein gets one entry after TCRdb re-called the 5' RACE reads with MiXCR. The top ten clones hold roughly 16% of a sample with more than 40,000 distinct CDR3 sequences, 2.5% to 3.5% of them seen once. The sample comprised PBMCs. These receptors came from a woman aged 50 to 60 with multiple sclerosis. Each CDR3 is given with its conserved first and last residue. The order of the fields is CDR3 protein, V gene, D gene, J gene, clone size. The D gene is left open where the match is weak. Some rows mark clone size as missing; the rest say once, few, many or name a class of expanded clone.

CDR3: CSARDSSGSLDTQYF
V: TRBV20-1
D: TRBD2
J: TRBJ2-3
size: many

CDR3: CASSTGEGLAETNEQFF
V: TRBV7-6
D: TRBD2
J: TRBJ2-1
size: many

CDR3: CASSDSHYGYTF
V: TRBV2
D: -
J: TRBJ1-2
size: many

CDR3: CASSQLAGESTDTQYF
V: TRBV3-1
D: TRBD2
J: TRBJ2-3
size: many

CDR3: CASSWTSTETQYF
V: TRBV5-1
D: TRBD2
J: TRBJ2-5
size: many

CDR3: CASSYVGSPLHF
V: TRBV6-5
D: -
J: TRBJ1-6
size: many

CDR3: CASRHSTQGARETQYF
V: TRBV7-9
D: TRBD1
J: TRBJ2-5
size: many

CDR3: CASSLEGQLSGNTIYF
V: TRBV5-1
D: -
J: TRBJ1-3
size: many

CDR3: CSASRNTGPQHF
V: TRBV20-1
D: -
J: TRBJ1-5
size: many

CDR3: CSALRTYEQYF
V: TRBV20-1
D: -
J: TRBJ2-7
size: -

CDR3: CASSAGHRDEQFF
V: TRBV28
D: -
J: TRBJ2-1
size: many

CDR3: CSARDAGQGITDTQYF
V: TRBV20-1
D: TRBD1
J: TRBJ2-3
size: many

CDR3: CSARTGTGELFF
V: TRBV29-1
D: TRBD1
J: TRBJ2-2
size: many

CDR3: CASSQGSAGAYNEQFF
V: TRBV3-1
D: -
J: TRBJ2-1
size: many

CDR3: CASSNMMNTEAFF
V: TRBV5-6
D: -
J: TRBJ1-1
size: many

CDR3: CASSYSLAGHQETQYF
V: TRBV6-6
D: TRBD2
J: TRBJ2-5
size: many

CDR3: CASSLASGGAQPRETQYF
V: TRBV5-1
D: -
J: TRBJ2-5
size: many

CDR3: CASSYGLGVSYEQYF
V: TRBV6-5
D: -
J: TRBJ2-7
size: many

CDR3: CSARAGGREQYF
V: TRBV20-1
D: TRBD2
J: TRBJ2-7
size: -

CDR3: CASSGRLNTEAFF
V: TRBV9
D: -
J: TRBJ1-1
size: many

CDR3: CASSHERTGLYEQYF
V: TRBV6-5
D: TRBD1
J: TRBJ2-7
size: -

CDR3: CASSPYVAGGPNEQFF
V: TRBV7-9
D: TRBD2
J: TRBJ2-1
size: many

CDR3: CASSSPGQGAYNEQFF
V: TRBV5-1
D: TRBD1
J: TRBJ2-1
size: many

CDR3: CASSGRTSGGLTDTQYF
V: TRBV5-1
D: TRBD2
J: TRBJ2-3
size: many

CDR3: CSAEGRGGPNEQFF
V: TRBV29-1
D: TRBD2
J: TRBJ2-1
size: few

CDR3: CASSRRGDGYTF
V: TRBV14
D: -
J: TRBJ1-2
size: many

CDR3: CAISGIGSTGELFF
V: TRBV10-3
D: -
J: TRBJ2-2
size: many

CDR3: CSASPRDRGGNEQFF
V: TRBV20-1
D: TRBD1
J: TRBJ2-1
size: many

CDR3: CSALRSGGDFKNIQYF
V: TRBV20-1
D: TRBD2
J: TRBJ2-4
size: many

CDR3: CSARDLYTF
V: TRBV20-1
D: -
J: TRBJ1-2
size: many

CDR3: CASSPSGLSYNEQFF
V: TRBV3-1
D: -
J: TRBJ2-1
size: many

CDR3: CASHIEGGNTGELFF
V: TRBV12-3/TRBV12-4
D: -
J: TRBJ2-2
size: many

CDR3: CSARGGPWGAFF
V: TRBV20-1
D: -
J: TRBJ1-1
size: many

CDR3: CASSPGLAGGANTGELFF
V: TRBV27
D: TRBD2
J: TRBJ2-2
size: many